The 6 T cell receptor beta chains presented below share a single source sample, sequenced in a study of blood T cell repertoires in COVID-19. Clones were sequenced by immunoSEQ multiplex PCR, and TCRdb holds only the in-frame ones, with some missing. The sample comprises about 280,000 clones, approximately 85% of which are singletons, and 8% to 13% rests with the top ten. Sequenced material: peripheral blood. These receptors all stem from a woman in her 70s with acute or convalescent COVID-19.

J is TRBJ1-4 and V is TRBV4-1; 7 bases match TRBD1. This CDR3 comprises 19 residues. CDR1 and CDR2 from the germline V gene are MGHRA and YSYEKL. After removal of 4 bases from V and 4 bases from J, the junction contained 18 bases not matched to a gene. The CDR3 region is CASSPPRDSSSIFNEKLFF. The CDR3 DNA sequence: TGCGCCAGCAGCCCTCCTAGGGACAGCTCTAGTATTTTTAATGAAAAACTGTTTTTT.

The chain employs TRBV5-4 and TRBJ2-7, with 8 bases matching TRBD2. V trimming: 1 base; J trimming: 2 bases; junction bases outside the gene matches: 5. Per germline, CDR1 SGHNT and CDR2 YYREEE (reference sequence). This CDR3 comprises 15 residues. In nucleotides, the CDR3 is TGTGCCAGCAGCTTGACACTAGCGGAGACCTACGAGCAGTACTTC. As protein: CASSLTLAETYEQYF.

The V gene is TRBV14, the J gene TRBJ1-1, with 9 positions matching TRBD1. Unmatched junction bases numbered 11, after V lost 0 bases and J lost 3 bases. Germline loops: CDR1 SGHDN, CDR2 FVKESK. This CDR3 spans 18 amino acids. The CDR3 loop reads CASSQDLDPGQGYTEAFF. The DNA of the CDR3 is TGTGCCAGCAGCCAAGATTTGGATCCGGGACAGGGATACACTGAAGCTTTCTTT.

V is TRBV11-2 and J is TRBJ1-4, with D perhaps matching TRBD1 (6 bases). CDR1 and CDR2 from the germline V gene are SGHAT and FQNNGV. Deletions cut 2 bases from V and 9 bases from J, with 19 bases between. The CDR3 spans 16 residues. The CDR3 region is CASSLSPGTKNQKLFF. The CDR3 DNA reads TGTGCCAGCAGCTTATCCCCAGGGACAAAGAATCAAAAACTGTTTTTT. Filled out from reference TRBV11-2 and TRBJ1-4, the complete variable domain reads EAGVAQSPRYKIIEKRQSVAFWCNPISGHATLYWYQQILGQGPKLLIQFQNNGVVDDSQLPKDRFSAERLKGVDSTLKIQPAKLEDSAVYLCASSLSPGTKNQKLFFGSGTQLSVL.

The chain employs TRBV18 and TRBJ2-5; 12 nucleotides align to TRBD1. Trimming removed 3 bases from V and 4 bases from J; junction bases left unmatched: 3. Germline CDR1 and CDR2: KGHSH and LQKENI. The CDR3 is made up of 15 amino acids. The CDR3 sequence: CASSPRDRGLETQYF. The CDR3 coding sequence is TGTGCCAGCTCACCCCGGGACAGGGGGCTAGAGACCCAGTACTTC.

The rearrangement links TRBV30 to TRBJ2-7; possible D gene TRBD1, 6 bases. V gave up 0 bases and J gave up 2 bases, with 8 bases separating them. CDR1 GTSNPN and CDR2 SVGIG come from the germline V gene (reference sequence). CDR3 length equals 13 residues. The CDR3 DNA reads TGTGCCTGGAGTGTACAGGGTACCTACGAGCAGTACTTC. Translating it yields CAWSVQGTYEQYF.